The T cell receptor (beta chain) described here comes from a study of cytomegalovirus exposure and HLA in healthy donors. Study-level background: Within an early data release were roughly 83 million unique TCRs drawn from HLA-typed donors. Points from the study as a whole: Several of the most significant clusters appeared linked to common viral pathogens, based on a later analysis. TCR beta V- and J-gene trimming was later associated with a missense DCLRE1C variant.

A note on this clone: Its target is not known.

This PCR relied on a set of 60 Vbeta primers and 13 Jbeta primers. How the authors handled the data: There were around 80 million unique TCR beta chains by a later count, and some 12 million of them were shared. Repertoires were generated with immunoSEQ multiplex PCR, while TCRdb's copy carries only in-frame clones and drops some. The V and J calls and clone size come from that table; D and trimming were worked out from the DNA. Among about 130,000 clones listed, 74% were seen once. CDR1 and CDR2 (germline): SGHNT, YYREEE (reference sequence). V dropped 2 bases and J dropped 5 bases, with 16 bases sitting between them. The CDR3 extends over 15 amino acids.

The sequence came from a man aged 18 to 29 in good health and CMV-seropositive. This chain connects TRBV5-4 to TRBJ1-1; D might be TRBD1 (5 bases). Sequencing input: PBMCs. DNA of the CDR3: TGTGCCAGCAGCTTAGTTTGGGGGGATGATACTGAAGCTTTCTTT. Residues: CASSLVWGDDTEAFF. The full variable domain, its missing parts supplied by reference TRBV5-4 and TRBJ1-1, is ETGVTQSPTHLIKTRGQQVTLRCSSQSGHNTVSWYQQALGQGPQFIFQYYREEENGRGNFPPRFSGLQFPNYSSELNVNALELDDSALYLCASSLVWGDDTEAFFGQGTRLTVV.